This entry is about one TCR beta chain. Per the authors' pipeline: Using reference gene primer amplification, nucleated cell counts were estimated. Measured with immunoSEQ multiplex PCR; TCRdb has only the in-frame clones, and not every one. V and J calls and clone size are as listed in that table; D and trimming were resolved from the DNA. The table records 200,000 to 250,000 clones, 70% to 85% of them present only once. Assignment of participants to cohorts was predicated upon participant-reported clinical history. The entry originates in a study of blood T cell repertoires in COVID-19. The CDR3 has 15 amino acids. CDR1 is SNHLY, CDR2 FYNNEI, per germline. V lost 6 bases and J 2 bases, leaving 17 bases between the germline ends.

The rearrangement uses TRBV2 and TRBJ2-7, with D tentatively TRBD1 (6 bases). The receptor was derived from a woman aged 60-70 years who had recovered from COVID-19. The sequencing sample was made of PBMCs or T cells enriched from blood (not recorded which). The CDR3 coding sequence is TGTGCCAGCAGGGCTTCAACGACAGGAACCTACGAGCAGTACTTC. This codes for CASRASTTGTYEQYF.